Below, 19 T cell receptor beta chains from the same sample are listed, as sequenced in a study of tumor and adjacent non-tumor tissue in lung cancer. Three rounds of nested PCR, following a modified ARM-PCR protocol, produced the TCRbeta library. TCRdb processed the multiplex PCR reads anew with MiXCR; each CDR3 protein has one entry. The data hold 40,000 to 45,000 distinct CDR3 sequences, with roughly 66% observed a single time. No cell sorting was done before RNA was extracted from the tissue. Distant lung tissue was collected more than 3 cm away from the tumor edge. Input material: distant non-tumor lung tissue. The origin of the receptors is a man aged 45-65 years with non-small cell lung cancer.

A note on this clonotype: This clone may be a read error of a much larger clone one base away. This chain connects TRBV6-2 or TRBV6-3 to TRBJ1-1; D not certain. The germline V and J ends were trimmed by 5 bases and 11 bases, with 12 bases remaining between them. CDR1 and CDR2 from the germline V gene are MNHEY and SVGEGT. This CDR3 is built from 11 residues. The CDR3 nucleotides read TGTGCCAGCAGTCAGATGGTGTCGGCTTTCTTT. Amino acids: CASSQMVSAFF.

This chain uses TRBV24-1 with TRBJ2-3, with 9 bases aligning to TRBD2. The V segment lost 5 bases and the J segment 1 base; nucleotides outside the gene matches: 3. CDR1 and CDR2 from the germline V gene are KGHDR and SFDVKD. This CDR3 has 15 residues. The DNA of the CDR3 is TGTGCCACCAGTGTACTAGCGGGCCGCACAGATACGCAGTATTTT. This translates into CATSVLAGRTDTQYF.

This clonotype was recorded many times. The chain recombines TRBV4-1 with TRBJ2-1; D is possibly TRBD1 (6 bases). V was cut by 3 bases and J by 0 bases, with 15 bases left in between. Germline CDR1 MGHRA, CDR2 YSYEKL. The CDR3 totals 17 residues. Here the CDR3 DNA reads TGCGCCAGCAGCCAGCCGACAGGATACGGCTCCTACAATGAGCAGTTCTTC. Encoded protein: CASSQPTGYGSYNEQFF.

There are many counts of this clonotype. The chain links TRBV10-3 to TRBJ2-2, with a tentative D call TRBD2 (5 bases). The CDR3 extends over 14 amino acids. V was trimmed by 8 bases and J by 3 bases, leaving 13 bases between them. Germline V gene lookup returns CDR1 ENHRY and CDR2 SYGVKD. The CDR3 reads CAIGWGVHTGELFF. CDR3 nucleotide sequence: TGTGCCATCGGTTGGGGAGTACACACCGGGGAGCTGTTTTTT.

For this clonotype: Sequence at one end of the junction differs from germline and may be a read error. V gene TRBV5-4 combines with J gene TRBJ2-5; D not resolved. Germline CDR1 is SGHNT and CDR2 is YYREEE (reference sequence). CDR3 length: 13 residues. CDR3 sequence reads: CTSSLAGRETQYF. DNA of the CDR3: TGTACCAGCAGCTTGGCCGGAAGGGAGACCCAGTACTTC.

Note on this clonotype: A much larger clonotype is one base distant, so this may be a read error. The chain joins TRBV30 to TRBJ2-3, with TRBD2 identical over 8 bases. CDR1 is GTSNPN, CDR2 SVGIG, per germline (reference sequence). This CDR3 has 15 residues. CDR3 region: CALSELAGYTDTQYF. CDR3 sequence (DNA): TGTGCCTTGAGTGAGTTAGCGGGATACACAGATACGCAGTATTTT.

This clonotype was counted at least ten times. CDR3 sequence: CASRSRGDEQYF. In nucleotides, the CDR3 is TGTGCCAGCAGATCCAGGGGAGACGAGCAGTACTTC. This sequence joins TRBV6-5 and TRBJ2-7; D is possibly TRBD1 (6 bases). CDR1 is MNHEY, CDR2 SVGAGI, per germline. The CDR3 is made up of 12 amino acids. Trimming stripped 6 bases from V and 5 bases from J, with 11 bases between.

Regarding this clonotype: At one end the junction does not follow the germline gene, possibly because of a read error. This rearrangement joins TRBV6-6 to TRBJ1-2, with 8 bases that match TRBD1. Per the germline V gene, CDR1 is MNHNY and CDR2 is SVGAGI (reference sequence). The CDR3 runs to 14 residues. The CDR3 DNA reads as TGTGACAGCAGCTACGACGGACAGGGAGGTGGCTACACCTTC. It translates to CDSSYDGQGGGYTF.

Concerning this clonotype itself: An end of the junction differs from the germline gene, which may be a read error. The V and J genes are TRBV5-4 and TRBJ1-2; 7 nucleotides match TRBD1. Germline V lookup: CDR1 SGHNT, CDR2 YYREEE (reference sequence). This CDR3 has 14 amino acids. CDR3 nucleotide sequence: TGTGTCAGCACCCACGGGACAGAGACCTATGGCTACACATTC. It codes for CVSTHGTETYGYTF.

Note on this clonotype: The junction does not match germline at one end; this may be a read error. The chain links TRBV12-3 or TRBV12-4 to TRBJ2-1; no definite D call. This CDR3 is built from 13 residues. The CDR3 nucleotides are TGTGCCGGCAGTTTTTCAGAAGCCAATGAGCAGTTCTTC. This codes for CAGSFSEANEQFF.

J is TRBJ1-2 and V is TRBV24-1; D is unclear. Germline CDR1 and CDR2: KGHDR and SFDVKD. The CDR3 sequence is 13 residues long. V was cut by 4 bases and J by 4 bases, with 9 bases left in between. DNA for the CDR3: TGTGCCACCAGTGAGGGCAGGCGCTATGGCTACACCTTC. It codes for CATSEGRRYGYTF.

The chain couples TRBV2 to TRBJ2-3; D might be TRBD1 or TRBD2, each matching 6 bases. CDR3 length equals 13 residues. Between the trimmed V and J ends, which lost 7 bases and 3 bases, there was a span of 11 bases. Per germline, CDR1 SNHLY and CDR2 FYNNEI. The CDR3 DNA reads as TGTGCCAGCAACGGGGGCATAACAGATACGCAGTATTTT. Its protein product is CASNGGITDTQYF.

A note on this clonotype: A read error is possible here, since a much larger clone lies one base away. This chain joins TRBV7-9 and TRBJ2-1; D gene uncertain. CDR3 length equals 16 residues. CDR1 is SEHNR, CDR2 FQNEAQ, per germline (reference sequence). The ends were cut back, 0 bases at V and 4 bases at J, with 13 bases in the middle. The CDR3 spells CASSLAETSVYNEQFF. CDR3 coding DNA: TGTGCCAGCAGCTTAGCGGAGACATCAGTGTACAATGAGCAGTTCTTC.

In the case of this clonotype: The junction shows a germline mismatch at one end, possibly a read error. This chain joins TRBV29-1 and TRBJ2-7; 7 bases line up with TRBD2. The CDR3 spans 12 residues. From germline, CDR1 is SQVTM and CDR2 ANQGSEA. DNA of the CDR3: TGCGGCGTTGGCAGCGGGGCATACGAGCAGTACTTC. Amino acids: CGVGSGAYEQYF.

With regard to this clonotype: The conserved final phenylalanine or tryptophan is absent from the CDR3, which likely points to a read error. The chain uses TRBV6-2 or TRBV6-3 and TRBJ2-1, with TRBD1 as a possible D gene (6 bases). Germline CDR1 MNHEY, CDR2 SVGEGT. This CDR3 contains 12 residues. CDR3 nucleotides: TGTGCAAGCAGTCTACAGGGCGATGAGCAGTTCCTC. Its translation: CASSLQGDEQFL.

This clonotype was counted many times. CDR3 protein: CASSEQGYEQYF. CDR3 DNA sequence: TGTGCCAGCAGTGAACAGGGGTACGAGCAGTACTTC. The V gene is TRBV6-1, the J gene TRBJ2-7, with a tentative D call TRBD1 (6 bases). Trimming removed 2 bases at V and 4 bases at J, with 6 bases between. The CDR3 is made up of 12 amino acids. Per germline, CDR1 MNHNS and CDR2 SASEGT.

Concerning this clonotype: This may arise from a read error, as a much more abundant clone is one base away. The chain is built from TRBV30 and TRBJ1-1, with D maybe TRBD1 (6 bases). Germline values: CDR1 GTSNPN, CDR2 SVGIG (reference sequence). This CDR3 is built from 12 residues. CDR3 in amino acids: CAWRRGNAEAFF. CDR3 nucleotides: TGTGCCTGGAGAAGGGGGAACGCTGAAGCTTTCTTT.

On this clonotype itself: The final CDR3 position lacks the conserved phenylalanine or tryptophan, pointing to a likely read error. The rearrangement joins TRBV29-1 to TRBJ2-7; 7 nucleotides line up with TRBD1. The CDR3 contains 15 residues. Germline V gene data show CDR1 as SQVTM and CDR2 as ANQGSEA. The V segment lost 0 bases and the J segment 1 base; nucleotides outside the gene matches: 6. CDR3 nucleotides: TGCAGCGTTGAAGATGCCAGGACAGGATCCTACGAGCAGTACTAC. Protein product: CSVEDARTGSYEQYY.

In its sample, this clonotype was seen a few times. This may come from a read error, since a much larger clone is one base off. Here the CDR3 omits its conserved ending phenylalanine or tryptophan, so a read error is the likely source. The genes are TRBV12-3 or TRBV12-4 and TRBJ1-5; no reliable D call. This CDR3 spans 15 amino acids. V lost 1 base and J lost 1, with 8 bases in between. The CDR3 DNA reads TGTGCCAGCAGTTTAGGCACCGGCAGCAATCAGCCCCAGCATCTT. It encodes CASSLGTGSNQPQHL.